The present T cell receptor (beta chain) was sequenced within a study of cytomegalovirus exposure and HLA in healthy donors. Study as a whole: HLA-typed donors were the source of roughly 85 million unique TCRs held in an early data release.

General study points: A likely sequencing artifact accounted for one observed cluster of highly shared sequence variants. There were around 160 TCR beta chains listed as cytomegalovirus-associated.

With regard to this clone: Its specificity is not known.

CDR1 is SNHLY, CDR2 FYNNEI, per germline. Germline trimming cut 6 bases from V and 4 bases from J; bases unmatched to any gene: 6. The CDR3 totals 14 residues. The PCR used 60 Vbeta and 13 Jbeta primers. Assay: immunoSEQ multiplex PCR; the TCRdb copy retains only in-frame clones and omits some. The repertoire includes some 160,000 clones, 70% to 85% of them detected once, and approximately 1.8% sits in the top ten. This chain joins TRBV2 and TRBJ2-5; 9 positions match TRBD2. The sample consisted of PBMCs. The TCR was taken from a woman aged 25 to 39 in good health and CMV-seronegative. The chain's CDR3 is CASRGGGAVETQYF. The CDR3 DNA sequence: TGTGCCAGCAGAGGCGGGGGGGCGGTAGAGACCCAGTACTTC. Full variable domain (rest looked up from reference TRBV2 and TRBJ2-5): EPEVTQTPSHQVTQMGQEVILRCVPISNHLYFYWYRQILGQKVEFLVSFYNNEISEKSEIFDDQFSVERPDGSNFTLKIRSTKLEDSAMYFCASRGGGAVETQYFGPGTRLLVL.